This TCR beta chain is drawn from a study of blood T cell repertoires in COVID-19. In the study overall: The analysed material was cDNA or gDNA that came from T cells, B-cell-depleted T cells, or PBMCs.

Study processing details: For nucleated cells, counts were estimated from reference gene primer amplification. Measured with immunoSEQ multiplex PCR; TCRdb has only the in-frame clones, and not every one. V, J and clone size are taken as reported in that table, and D and trimming were inferred from the DNA itself. The sample lists some 190,000 clones; under 80% were seen once. The V end was cut by 2 bases, the J end by 0 bases, with 4 bases between. Germline CDR1 and CDR2: MDHEN and SYDVKM. This CDR3 is built from 14 residues. Clinical history as reported by participants underpinned cohort assignment.

Sequenced material: PBMCs or T cells enriched from blood (not recorded which). The sequence came from a woman in her 50s with acute COVID-19. The V call is TRBV28, the J call TRBJ1-4, with D unresolved. CDR3: CASSLLATNEKLFF. Here the CDR3 DNA reads TGTGCCAGCAGTTTACTCGCAACTAATGAAAAACTGTTTTTT.